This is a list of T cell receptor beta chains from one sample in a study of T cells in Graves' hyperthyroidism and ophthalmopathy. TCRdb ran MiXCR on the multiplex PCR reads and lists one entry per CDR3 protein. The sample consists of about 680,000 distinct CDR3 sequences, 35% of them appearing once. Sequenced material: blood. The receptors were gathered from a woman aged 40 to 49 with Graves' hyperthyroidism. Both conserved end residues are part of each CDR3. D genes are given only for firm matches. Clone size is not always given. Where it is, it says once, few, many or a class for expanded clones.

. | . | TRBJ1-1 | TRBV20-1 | TGCAGTGCTACCGAAGGACGCGGGAACACTGAAGCTTTCTTT | CSATEGRGNTEAFF
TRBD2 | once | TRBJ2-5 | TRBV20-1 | TGCAGTGCTAGGGCGGGAGGCGGGTACGGTCAGCCCCAGTACTTC | CSARAGGGYGQPQYF
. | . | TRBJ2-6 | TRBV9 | TGTGCCAGCAGCGGCGGGGCGCTTGGGGCCAACGTCCTGACTTTC | CASSGGALGANVLTF
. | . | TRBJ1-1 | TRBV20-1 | TGCAGTGCGGAGGCAGGGTTTGGGGAAGCTTTCTTT | CSAEAGFGEAFF
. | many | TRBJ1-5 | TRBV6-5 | TGTGCCAGCAGTTACTCCCGTGTTGAACAGCCCCAGCATTTT | CASSYSRVEQPQHF
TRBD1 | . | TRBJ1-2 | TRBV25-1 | TGTGCCAGCAGTGATCGAGGTCAGGGGGTAATCAACTATGGCTACACCTTC | CASSDRGQGVINYGYTF
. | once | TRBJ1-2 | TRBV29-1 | TGCAGCTTAGATCAGGAACTTTTCTATGGCTACACCTTC | CSLDQELFYGYTF
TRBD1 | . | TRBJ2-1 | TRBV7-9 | TGTGCCAGCAGTTCCGGGACAGGGGGCGGGAATGAGCAGTTCTTC | CASSSGTGGGNEQFF
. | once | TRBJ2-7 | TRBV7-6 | TGTGCCAGCAGCTTAGCGCAGGCGGAGACAAGGCAGTACTTC | CASSLAQAETRQYF
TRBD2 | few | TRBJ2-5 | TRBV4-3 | TGCGCCAGCAGCCAAGATTTCGGGGGGGGCCTGAGGCAAGAGACCCAGTACTTC | CASSQDFGGGLRQETQYF
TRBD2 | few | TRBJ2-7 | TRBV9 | TGTGCCAGCAGCATTAGTAGCGGGAGTCAAAGCGAGCAGTACTTC | CASSISSGSQSEQYF
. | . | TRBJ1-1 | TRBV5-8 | TGTGCCAGCAGCCTCGAGGGAGGGCGGAGAATGAACACTGAAGCTTTCTTT | CASSLEGGRRMNTEAFF
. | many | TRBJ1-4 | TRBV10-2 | TGCGCCAGCAGTGACCCGGGACTCAATGATGAAAAACTGTTTTTT | CASSDPGLNDEKLFF
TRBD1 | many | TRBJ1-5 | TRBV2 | TGTGCCAGCAGGAATACAGGGGCTAGCAATCAGCCCCAGCATTTT | CASRNTGASNQPQHF
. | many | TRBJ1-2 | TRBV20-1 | TGCAGTGCTAGGGGGTTGGGGCTTTATGGCTACACCTTC | CSARGLGLYGYTF
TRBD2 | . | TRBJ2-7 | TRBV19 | TGTGCCAGTAGCACTTGGGGCGGGGGCTCCTACGAGCAGTACTTC | CASSTWGGGSYEQYF
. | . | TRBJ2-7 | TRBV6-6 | TGTGCCAGCAATAAGGCCACAGGGTACGAGCAGTACTTC | CASNKATGYEQYF
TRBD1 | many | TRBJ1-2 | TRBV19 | TGTGCCAGTGGCAAGGGGGACAGCGCTAACTATGGCTACACCTTC | CASGKGDSANYGYTF
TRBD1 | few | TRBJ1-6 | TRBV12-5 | TGTGCTAGTGGGACGACGGGACAGGGAAGATATAATTCACCCCTCCACTTT | CASGTTGQGRYNSPLHF
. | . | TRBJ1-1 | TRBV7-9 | TGTGCCAGCAGCTTTCCCCAGGAGGGATACACTGAAGCTTTCTTT | CASSFPQEGYTEAFF
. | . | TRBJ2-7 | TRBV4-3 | TGCGCCAGCAGCCAGACACGGTGGGGGTTCGACGAGCAGTACTTC | CASSQTRWGFDEQYF
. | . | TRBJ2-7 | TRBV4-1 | TGCGCCAGCAGTCCTTTATCGAACGAGCAGTACTTC | CASSPLSNEQYF
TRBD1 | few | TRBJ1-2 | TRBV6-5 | TGTGCCAGCAGTCCGGGACAGGCTAACTATGGCTACACCTTC | CASSPGQANYGYTF
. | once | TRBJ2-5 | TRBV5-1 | TGCGCCAGCAGCTTGGGGGCTGCGGAGCCCCAGTACTTC | CASSLGAAEPQYF
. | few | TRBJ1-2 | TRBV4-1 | TGCGCCAGCAGCCGGTTAGGGGGAAACTATGGCTACACCTTC | CASSRLGGNYGYTF
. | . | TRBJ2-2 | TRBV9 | TGTGCCAGCAGCGACTTTTGGGATCAGAACACCGGGGAGCTGTTTTTT | CASSDFWDQNTGELFF
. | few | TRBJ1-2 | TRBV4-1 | TGCGCCAGCAGCCAAGAGCCCCAGAGGGTGGTGGATGGCTACACCTTC | CASSQEPQRVVDGYTF
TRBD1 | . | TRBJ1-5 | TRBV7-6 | TGTGCCAGCAGCACCGGGCGCACAGGGGAAAATCAGCCCCAGCATTTT | CASSTGRTGENQPQHF
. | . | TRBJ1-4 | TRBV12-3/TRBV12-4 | TGTGCCAGCAGTTCGCAGGGCCTAGATGAAAAACTGTTTTTT | CASSSQGLDEKLFF
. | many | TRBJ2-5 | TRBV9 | TGTGCCAGCAGCGTGGGCGGACGGGAACAAGAGACCCAGTACTTC | CASSVGGREQETQYF